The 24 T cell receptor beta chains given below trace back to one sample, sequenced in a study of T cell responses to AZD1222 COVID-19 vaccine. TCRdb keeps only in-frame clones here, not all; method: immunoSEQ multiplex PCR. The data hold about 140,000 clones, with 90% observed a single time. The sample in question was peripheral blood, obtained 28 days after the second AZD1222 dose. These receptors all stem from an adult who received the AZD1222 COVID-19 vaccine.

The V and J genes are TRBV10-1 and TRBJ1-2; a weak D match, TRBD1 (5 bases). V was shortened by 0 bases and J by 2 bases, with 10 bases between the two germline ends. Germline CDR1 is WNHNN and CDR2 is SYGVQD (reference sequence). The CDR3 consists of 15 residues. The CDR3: CASSESGAENYGYTF. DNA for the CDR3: TGCGCCAGCAGTGAGTCCGGGGCAGAGAACTATGGCTACACCTTC.

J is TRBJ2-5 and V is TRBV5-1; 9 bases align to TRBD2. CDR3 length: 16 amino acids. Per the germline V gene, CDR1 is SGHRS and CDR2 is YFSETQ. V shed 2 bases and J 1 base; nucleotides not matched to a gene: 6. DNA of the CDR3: TGCGCCAGCAGCTTAAGGCTAGCGGGGTTCCAAGAGACCCAGTACTTC. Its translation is CASSLRLAGFQETQYF.

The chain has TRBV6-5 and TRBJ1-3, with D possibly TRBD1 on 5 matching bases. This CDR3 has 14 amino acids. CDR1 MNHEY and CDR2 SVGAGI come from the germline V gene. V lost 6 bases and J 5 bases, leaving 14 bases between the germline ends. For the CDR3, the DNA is TGTGCCAGCAGGGCCGGGGCCAATAGAAACACCATATATTTT. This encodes CASRAGANRNTIYF.

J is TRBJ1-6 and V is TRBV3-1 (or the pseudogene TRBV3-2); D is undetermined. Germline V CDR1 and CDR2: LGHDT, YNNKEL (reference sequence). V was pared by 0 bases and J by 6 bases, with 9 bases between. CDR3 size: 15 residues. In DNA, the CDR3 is TGTGCCAGCAGCCAAGATAATAAAGCTAATTCACCCCTCCACTTT. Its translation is CASSQDNKANSPLHF.

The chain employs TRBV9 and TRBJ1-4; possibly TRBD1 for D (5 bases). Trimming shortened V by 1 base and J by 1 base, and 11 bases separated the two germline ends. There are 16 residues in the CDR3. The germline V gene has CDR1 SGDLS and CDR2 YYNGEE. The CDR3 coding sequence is TGTGCCAGCAGCGTACTCAGGGCACGAACTAATGAAAAACTGTTTTTT. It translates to CASSVLRARTNEKLFF.

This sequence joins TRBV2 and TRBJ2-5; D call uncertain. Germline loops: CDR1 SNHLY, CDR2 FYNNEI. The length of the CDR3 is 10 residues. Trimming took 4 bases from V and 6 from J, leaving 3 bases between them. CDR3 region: CASSAQTQYF. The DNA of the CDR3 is TGTGCCAGCAGTGCACAGACCCAGTACTTC.

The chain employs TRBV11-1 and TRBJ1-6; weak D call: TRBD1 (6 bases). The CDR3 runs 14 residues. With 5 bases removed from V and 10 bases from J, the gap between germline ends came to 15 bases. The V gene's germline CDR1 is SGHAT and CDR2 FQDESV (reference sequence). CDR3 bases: TGTGCCAGCAGCCTACGGACAGAACGATCACCCCTCCACTTT. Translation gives CASSLRTERSPLHF.

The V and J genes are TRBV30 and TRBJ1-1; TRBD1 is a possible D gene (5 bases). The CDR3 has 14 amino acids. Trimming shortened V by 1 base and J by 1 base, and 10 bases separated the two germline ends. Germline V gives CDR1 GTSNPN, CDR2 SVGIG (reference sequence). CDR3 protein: CAWSEPGKNTEAFF. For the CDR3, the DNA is TGTGCCTGGAGTGAGCCAGGGAAGAACACTGAAGCTTTCTTT.

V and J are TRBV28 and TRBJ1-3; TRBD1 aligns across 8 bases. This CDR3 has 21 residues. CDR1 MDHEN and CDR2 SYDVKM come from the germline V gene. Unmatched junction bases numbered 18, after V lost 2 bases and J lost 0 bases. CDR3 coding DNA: TGTGCCAGCAGTTTAAGTCCACCCGGGACAGGCACTCACCGCTCTGGAAACACCATATATTTT. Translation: CASSLSPPGTGTHRSGNTIYF.

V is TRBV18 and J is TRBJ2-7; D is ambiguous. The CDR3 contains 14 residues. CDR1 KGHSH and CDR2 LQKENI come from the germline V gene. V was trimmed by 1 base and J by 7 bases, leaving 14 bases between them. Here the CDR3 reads CASSPQKGLGEQYF. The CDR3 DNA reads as TGTGCCAGCTCACCACAAAAGGGTTTGGGGGAGCAGTACTTC. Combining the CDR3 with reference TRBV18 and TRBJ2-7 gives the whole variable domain NAGVMQNPRHLVRRRGQEARLRCSPMKGHSHVYWYRQLPEEGLKFMVYLQKENIIDESGMPKERFSAEFPKEGPSILRIQQVVRGDSAAYFCASSPQKGLGEQYFGPGTRLTVT.

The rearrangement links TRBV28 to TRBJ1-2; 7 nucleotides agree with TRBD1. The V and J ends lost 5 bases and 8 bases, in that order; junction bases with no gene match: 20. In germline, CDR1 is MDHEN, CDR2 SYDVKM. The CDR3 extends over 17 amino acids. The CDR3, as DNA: TGTGCCAGCAGTCTACCGACAGGGAAACCCCTTTGGCGGGGCTACACCTTC. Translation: CASSLPTGKPLWRGYTF.

The CDR3 nucleotides read TGTGCCTGGAGTGCGGTTAGCTCCTACAATGAGCAGTTCTTC. Its translation: CAWSAVSSYNEQFF. The J gene is TRBJ2-1, the V gene TRBV30; D gene ambiguous. Looked up from germline, CDR1 is GTSNPN and CDR2 is SVGIG (reference sequence). CDR3 length equals 14 residues. Trimming stripped 1 base from V and 0 bases from J, with 7 bases between.

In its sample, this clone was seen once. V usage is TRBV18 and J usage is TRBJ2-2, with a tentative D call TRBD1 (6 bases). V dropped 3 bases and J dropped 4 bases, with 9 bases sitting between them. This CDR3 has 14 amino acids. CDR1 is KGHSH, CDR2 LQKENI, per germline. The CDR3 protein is CASSPGHTTGELFF. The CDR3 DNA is TGTGCCAGCTCACCGGGACACACCACCGGGGAGCTGTTTTTT. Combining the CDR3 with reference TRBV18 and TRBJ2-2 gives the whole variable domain NAGVMQNPRHLVRRRGQEARLRCSPMKGHSHVYWYRQLPEEGLKFMVYLQKENIIDESGMPKERFSAEFPKEGPSILRIQQVVRGDSAAYFCASSPGHTTGELFFGEGSRLTVL.

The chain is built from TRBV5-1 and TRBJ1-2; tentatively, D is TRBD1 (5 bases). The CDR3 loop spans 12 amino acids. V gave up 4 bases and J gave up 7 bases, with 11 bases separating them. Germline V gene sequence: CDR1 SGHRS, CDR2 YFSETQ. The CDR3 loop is CASSPRGSGYTF. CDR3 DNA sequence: TGCGCCAGCAGCCCGCGGGGGTCTGGCTACACCTTC.

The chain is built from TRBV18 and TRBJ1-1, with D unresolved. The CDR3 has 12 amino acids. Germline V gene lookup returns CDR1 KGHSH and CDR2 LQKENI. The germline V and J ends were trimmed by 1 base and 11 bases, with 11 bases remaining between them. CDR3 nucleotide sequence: TGTGCCAGCTCACCACAAGGACTCTTGGCTTTCTTT. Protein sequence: CASSPQGLLAFF.

CDR3: CASSKTLNQPQHF. For the CDR3, the DNA is TGTGCCAGCAGCAAAACCCTCAATCAGCCCCAGCATTTT. The chain has TRBV21-1 and TRBJ1-5. TRBV21-1 is a pseudogene. This CDR3 spans 13 amino acids.

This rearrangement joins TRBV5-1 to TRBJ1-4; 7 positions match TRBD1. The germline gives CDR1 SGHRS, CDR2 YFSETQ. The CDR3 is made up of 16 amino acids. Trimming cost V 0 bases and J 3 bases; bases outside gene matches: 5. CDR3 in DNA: TGCGCCAGCAGCTTGGATTATGGGACAGCTAATGAAAAACTGTTTTTT. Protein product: CASSLDYGTANEKLFF. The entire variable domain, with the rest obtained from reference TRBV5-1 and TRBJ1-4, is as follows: KAGVTQTPRYLIKTRGQQVTLSCSPISGHRSVSWYQQTPGQGLQFLFEYFSETQRNKGNFPGRFSGRQFSNSRSEMNVSTLELGDSALYLCASSLDYGTANEKLFFGSGTQLSVL.

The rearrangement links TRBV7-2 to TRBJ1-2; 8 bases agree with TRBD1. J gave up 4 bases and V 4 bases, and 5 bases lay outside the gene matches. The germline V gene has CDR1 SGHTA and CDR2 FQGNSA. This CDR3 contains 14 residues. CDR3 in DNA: TGTGCCAGCAGCTCCCCAGACAGGGGCTATGGCTACACCTTC. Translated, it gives CASSSPDRGYGYTF.

DNA for the CDR3: TGTGCCAGCAGCTTGGCCCGACAGGGCGGGGGCTACACCTTC. Translation gives CASSLARQGGGYTF. The V gene is TRBV7-8, the J gene TRBJ1-2, with 7 bases identical to TRBD1. The CDR3 loop spans 14 amino acids. Germline CDR1 is SGHVS and CDR2 is FQNEAQ. The ends lost 3 bases at V and 8 bases at J; junction bases unmatched: 9.

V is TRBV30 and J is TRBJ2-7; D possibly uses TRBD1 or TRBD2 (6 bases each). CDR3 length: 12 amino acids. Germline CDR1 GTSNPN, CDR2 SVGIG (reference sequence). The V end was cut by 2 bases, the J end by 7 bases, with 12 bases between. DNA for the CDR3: TGTGCCTGGAGTCCGGGGGCAGGGGAGCAGTACTTC. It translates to CAWSPGAGEQYF.

In DNA form, the CDR3 reads TGTGCCAGCAGTTTTCGGGTATCCACTGAAGCTTTCTTT. Translating gives CASSFRVSTEAFF. This chain uses TRBV12-3 or TRBV12-4 with TRBJ1-1; D is ambiguous. V lost 3 bases to trimming and J lost 4 bases, with 9 bases between them. The CDR3 sequence is 13 residues long.

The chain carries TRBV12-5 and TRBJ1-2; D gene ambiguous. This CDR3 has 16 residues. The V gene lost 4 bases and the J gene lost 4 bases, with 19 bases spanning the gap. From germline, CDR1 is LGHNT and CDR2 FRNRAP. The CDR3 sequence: CASGSRDGLLGYGYTF. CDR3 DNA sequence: TGTGCTAGTGGTTCCCGCGACGGATTACTCGGCTATGGCTACACCTTC.

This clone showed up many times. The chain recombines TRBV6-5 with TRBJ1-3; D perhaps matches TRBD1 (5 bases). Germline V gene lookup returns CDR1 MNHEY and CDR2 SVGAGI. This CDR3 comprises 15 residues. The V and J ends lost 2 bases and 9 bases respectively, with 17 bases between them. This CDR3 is CASSYTWTGGGTIYF. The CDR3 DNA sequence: TGTGCCAGCAGTTACACCTGGACGGGTGGGGGCACCATATATTTT.

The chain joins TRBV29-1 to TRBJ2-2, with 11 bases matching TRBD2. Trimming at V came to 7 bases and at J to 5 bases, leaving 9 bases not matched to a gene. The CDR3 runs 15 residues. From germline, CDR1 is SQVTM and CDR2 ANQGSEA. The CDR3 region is CSAAAGTSGTGELFF. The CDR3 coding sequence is TGCAGCGCAGCCGCAGGGACTAGCGGTACCGGGGAGCTGTTTTTT.